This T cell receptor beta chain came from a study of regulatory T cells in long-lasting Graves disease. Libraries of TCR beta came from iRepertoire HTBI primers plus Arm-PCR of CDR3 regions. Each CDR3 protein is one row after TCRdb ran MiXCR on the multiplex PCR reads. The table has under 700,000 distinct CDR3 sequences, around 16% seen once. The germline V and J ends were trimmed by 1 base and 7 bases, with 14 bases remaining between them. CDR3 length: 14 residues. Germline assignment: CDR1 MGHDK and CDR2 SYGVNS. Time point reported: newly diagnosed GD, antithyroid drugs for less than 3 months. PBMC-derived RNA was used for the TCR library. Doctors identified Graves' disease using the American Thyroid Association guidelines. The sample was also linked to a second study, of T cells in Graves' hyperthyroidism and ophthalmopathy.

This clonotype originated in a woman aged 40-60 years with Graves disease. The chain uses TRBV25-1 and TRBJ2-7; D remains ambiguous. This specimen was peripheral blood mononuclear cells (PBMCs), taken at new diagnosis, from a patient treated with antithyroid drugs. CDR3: CASSEWGYLDEQYF. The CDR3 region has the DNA TGTGCCAGCAGTGAATGGGGTTACCTCGATGAGCAGTACTTC.